Listed below are T cell receptor beta chains from one sample, sequenced in a study of blood T cell repertoires in COVID-19. Measured with immunoSEQ multiplex PCR; TCRdb has only the in-frame clones, and not every one. The data show fewer than 120,000 clones, approximately 68% seen once. The sequenced sample was peripheral blood. The receptors here all came from an older woman with acute or convalescent COVID-19. Both conserved end residues are part of each CDR3.

J | V | CDR3
TRBJ2-5 | TRBV5-1 | CASSGQQGSQETQYF
TRBJ2-5 | TRBV29-1 | CSVRTGGASGETQYF
TRBJ1-4 | TRBV6-5 | CASSYSKWNEKLFF
TRBJ1-6 | TRBV3-1/TRBV3-2 | CASSQQQGVAPLHF
TRBJ1-3 | TRBV29-1 | CSAGGPGNTIYF
TRBJ2-3 | TRBV5-1 | CASSLRAGGLGTDTQYF
TRBJ2-1 | TRBV7-9 | CASSLVTLQGGNEQFF
TRBJ2-1 | TRBV2 | CASSTDRVEQFF
TRBJ2-1 | TRBV10-3 | CAISDVEGAGKNEQFF
TRBJ1-2 | TRBV5-1 | CASTSRTGNYGYTF
TRBJ1-2 | TRBV5-1 | CASSPQTTTYGYTF
TRBJ1-5 | TRBV4-1 | CASSVRPKAGRADSNQPQHF
TRBJ2-6 | TRBV18 | CASSPLGIGSGANVLTF
TRBJ1-3 | TRBV7-2 | CASSYVQLSGNTIYF
TRBJ1-1 | TRBV7-9 | CASSLGGGTEAFF
TRBJ2-5 | TRBV7-9 | CASSLVTIQETQYF